These 3 T cell receptor beta chains share one sample of origin, sequenced in a study of spatial heterogeneity in lung cancer. Time point denoted: sample taken at primary tumor resection. In each case, whole RNA from tumor, nontumor lung or frozen PBMC was sequenced unsorted. TCRdb called the 5' RACE reads again in MiXCR, with one record for every CDR3 protein. This table holds just under 95,000 distinct CDR3 sequences, roughly 12% found once. The source was PBMCs, collected at surgery. These receptors were obtained from a male donor with early-stage non-small cell lung cancer.

V usage is TRBV14 and J usage is TRBJ2-2; D is ambiguous. Per germline, CDR1 SGHDN and CDR2 FVKESK. Trimming took off 0 bases at V and 5 bases at J, with 4 bases between the two ends. This CDR3 has 13 amino acids. The CDR3 loop reads CASSQDGTGELFF. CDR3 in DNA: TGTGCCAGCAGCCAAGATGGGACCGGGGAGCTGTTTTTT.

The chain employs TRBV15 and TRBJ2-3; D not resolved. The CDR3 loop spans 16 amino acids. CDR1 is LNHNV and CDR2 is YYDKDF in the germline V gene (reference sequence). V was pared by 0 bases and J by 8 bases, with 18 bases between. CDR3 DNA: TGTGCCACCAGCAGAGATCTAGGTCCTCCTGTAGTTACGCAGTATTTT. This sequence encodes CATSRDLGPPVVTQYF.

The chain uses TRBV7-9 and TRBJ2-3; TRBD2 matches 8 bases. Germline values: CDR1 SEHNR, CDR2 FQNEAQ (reference sequence). This CDR3 comprises 16 residues. V gave up 6 bases and J gave up 2 bases; unmatched junction bases: 10. The CDR3 DNA is TGTGCCAGCAGGCCCCCGGGGGGGCTGGTCACAGATACGCAGTATTTT. Translation gives CASRPPGGLVTDTQYF. Using reference TRBV7-9 and TRBJ2-3 for the parts outside the CDR3, the full variable domain is DTGVSQNPRHKITKRGQNVTFRCDPISEHNRLYWYRQTLGQGPEFLTYFQNEAQLEKSRLLSDRFSAERPKGSFSTLEIQRTEQGDSAMYLCASRPPGGLVTDTQYFGPGTRLTVL.